This TCR beta chain derives from a study of response to subunit inactivated influenza vaccine. MiXCR, applied by TCRdb to the RT-PCR reads, yields one record per CDR3 protein. Here the sample spans roughly 500,000 distinct CDR3 sequences, approximately 15% being singletons. This clonotype was detected a few times. This TCR came from a man between 50 and 70 years old who received an inactivated influenza vaccine. Sequenced material: CD4+ T cells sorted from PBMCs, taken around 25 months after vaccination.

CDR3 sequence: CASKRGGVLDYEQYF. The DNA of the CDR3 is TGTGCCAGCAAACGCGGTGGGGTGCTCGACTACGAGCAGTACTTC. The genes are TRBV7-2 and TRBJ2-7; no clear D. Trimming left V 7 bases short and J 3 bases short, with 19 bases between. Per the germline V gene, CDR1 is SGHTA and CDR2 is FQGNSA. This CDR3 spans 15 amino acids.